This T cell receptor (beta chain) was recovered during a study of CXCR3-negative and CXCR3-positive naive CD8 T cells. Germline loops: CDR1 SGDLS, CDR2 YYNGEE. The CDR3 sequence is 15 residues long. Study-wide results and caveats: CXCR3-positive naive cells carried more hydrophobic TRB CDR3s than CXCR3-negative ones.

5' RACE with UMI labels generated the TRB cDNA libraries. TCRdb re-called the 5' RACE reads; every CDR3 protein appears as one record, without DNA. This table holds nearly 110,000 distinct CDR3 sequences. A word on this clonotype: The antigen remains unidentified.

Material for sequencing was naive CXCR3+ CD8+ T cells from blood. Subset of the sample: CD45RO-CCR7+CD27+CD95- naive CD8+ T cells expressing CXCR3 (TNR3+). V and J are TRBV9 and TRBJ1-6; no DNA is available, so the TRBD1 call from TCRdb remains unchecked. This receptor was identified in a human donor in good health. Some clones in this sample may be carry-over from other donors' samples. CDR3 protein: CASSSSPGPNSPLHF.